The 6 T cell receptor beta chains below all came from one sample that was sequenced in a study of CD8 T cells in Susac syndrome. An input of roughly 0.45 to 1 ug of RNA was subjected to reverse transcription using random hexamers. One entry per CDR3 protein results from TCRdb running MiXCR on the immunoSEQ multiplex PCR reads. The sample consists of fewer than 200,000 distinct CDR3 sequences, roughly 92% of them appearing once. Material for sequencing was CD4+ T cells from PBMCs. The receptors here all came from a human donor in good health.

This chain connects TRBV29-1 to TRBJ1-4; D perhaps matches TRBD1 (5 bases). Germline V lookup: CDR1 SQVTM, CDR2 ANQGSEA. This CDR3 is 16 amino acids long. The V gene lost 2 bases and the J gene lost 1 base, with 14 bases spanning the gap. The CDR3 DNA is TGCAGCGTTGAAAAGGCTCAGGGAAGAACTAATGAAAAACTGTTTTTT. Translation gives CSVEKAQGRTNEKLFF.

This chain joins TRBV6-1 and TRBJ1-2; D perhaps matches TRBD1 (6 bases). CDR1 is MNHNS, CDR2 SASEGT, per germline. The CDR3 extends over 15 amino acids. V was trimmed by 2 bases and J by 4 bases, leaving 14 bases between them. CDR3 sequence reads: CASSESGTLGYGYTF. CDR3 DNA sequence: TGTGCCAGCAGTGAATCCGGGACACTAGGCTATGGCTACACCTTC.

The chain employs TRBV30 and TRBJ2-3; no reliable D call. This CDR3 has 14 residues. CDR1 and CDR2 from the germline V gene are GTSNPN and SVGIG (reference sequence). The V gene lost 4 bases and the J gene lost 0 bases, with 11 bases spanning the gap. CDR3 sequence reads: CAWTAAASTDTQYF. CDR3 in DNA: TGTGCCTGGACGGCGGCAGCTAGCACAGATACGCAGTATTTT.

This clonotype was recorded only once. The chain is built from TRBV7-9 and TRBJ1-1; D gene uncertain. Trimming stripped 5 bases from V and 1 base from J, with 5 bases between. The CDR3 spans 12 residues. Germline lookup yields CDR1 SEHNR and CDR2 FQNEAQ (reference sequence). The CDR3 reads CASSPTNTEAFF. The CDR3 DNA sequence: TGTGCCAGCAGCCCGACGAACACTGAAGCTTTCTTT.

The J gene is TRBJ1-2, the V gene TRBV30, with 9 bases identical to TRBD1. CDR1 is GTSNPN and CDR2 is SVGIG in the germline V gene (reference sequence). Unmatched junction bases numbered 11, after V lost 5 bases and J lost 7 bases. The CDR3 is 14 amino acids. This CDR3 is CAWAEGQGQVGYTF. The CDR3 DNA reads TGTGCCTGGGCTGAAGGACAGGGGCAGGTTGGCTACACCTTC.

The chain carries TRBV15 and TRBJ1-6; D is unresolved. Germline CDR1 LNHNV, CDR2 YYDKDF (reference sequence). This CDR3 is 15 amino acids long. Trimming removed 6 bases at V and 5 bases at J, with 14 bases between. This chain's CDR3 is CATRPGLANNSPLHF. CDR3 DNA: TGTGCCACCAGACCAGGATTGGCCAATAATTCACCCCTCCACTTT. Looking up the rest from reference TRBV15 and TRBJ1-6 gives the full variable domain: DAMVIQNPRYQVTQFGKPVTLSCSQTLNHNVMYWYQQKSSQAPKLLFHYYDKDFNNEADTPDNFQSRRPNTSFCFLDIRSPGLGDTAMYLCATRPGLANNSPLHFGNGTRLTVT.